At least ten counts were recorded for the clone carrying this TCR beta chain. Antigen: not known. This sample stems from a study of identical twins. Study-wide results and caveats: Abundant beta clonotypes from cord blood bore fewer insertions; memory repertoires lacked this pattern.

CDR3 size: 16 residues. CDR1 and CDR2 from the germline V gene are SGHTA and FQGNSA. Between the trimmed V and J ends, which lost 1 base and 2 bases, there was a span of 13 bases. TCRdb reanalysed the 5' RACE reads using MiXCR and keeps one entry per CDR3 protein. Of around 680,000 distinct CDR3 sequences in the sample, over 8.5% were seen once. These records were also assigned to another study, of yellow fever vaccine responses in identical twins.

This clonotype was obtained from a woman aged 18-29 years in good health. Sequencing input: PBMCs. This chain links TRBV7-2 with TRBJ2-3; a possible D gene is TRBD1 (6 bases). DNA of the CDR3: TGTGCCAGCAGCTTAGTGAGGGGGAGAGACACAGATACGCAGTATTTT. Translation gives CASSLVRGRDTDTQYF.